The T cell receptor (beta chain) under discussion was sequenced for a study of blood T cell repertoires in COVID-19. Overall study: Researchers got acute and convalescent COVID-19 samples from the United States, Italy and Spain. In each case, the material was cDNA or gDNA derived from T cells, B-cell-depleted T cells, or PBMCs.

The Seattle patients joined while their infection was active and were tracked longitudinally afterward. Authors' data handling: From reference gene primer amplification, estimates of nucleated cell counts were derived. Clones were sequenced by immunoSEQ multiplex PCR, and TCRdb holds only the in-frame ones, with some missing. D and trimming come from the DNA, and the V and J calls and clone size come from that table. Of about 170,000 clones listed, about 85% are singletons. CDR1 is WNHNN, CDR2 SYGVQD, per germline (reference sequence). V shed 4 bases and J 5 bases; nucleotides not matched to a gene: 3. The CDR3 has 14 residues.

The sample was peripheral blood. This clonotype originated in an older man with COVID-19, enrolled during active disease. This chain uses TRBV10-1 with TRBJ2-1; 9 bases align to TRBD1. This CDR3 reads CASSVGQGHNEQFF. In DNA, the CDR3 is TGCGCCAGCAGTGTGGGACAGGGACACAATGAGCAGTTCTTC.